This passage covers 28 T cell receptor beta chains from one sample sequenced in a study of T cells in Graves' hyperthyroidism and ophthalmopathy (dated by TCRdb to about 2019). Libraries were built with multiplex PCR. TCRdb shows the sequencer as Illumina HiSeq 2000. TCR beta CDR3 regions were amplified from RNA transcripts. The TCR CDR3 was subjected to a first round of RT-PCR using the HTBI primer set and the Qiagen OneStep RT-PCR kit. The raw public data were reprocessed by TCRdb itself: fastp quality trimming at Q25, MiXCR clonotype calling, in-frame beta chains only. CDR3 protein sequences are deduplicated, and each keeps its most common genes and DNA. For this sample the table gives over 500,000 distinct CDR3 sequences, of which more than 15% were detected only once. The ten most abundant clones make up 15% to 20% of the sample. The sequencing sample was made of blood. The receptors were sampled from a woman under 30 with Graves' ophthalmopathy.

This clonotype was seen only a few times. The CDR3 nucleotides read TGTGCCTGGAGTGAAGGGAGAAAGTACCAAGAGACCCAGTACTTC. Residues: CAWSEGRKYQETQYF. The genes are TRBV30 and TRBJ2-5; tentative D call: TRBD2 (5 bases). CDR1 and CDR2 (germline): GTSNPN, SVGIG (reference sequence). The CDR3 extends over 15 amino acids. V lost 1 base and J lost 0, with 12 bases in between.

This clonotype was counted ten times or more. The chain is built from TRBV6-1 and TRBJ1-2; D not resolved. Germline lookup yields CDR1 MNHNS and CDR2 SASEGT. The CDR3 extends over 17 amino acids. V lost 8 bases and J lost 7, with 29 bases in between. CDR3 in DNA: TGTGCCAGCCGAAATCTGTTATCGGACCAGTCGAGAGTTGGCTACACCTTC. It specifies CASRNLLSDQSRVGYTF.

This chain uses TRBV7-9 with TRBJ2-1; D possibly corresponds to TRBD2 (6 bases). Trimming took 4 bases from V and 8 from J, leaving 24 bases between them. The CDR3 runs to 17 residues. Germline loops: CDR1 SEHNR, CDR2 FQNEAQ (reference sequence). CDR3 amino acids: CASSSRDGAGRLDEQFF. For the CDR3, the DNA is TGTGCCAGCAGCTCCCGGGACGGGGCGGGAAGGCTGGATGAGCAGTTCTTC.

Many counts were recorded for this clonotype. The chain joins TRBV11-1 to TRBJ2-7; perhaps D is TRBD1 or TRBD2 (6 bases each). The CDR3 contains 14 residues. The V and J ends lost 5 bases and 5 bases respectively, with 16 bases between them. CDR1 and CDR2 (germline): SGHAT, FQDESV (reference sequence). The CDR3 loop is CASSRLRGGDEQYF. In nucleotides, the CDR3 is TGTGCCAGCAGCCGACTCAGGGGAGGCGACGAGCAGTACTTC.

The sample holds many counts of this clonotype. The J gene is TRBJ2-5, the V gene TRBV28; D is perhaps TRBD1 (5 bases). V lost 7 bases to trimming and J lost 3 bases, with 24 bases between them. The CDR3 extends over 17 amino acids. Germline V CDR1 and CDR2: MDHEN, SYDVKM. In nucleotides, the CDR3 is TGTGCCAGCACTAACCGCAGGAGAGGCAGGGTTGAAGAGACCCAGTACTTC. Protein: CASTNRRRGRVEETQYF.

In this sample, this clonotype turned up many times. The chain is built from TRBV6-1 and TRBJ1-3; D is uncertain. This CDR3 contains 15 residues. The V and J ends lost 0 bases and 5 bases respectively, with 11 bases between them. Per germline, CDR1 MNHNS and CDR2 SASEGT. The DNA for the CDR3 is TGTGCCAGCAGTGAAGCGGGAGGCGTTAGAAACACCATATATTTT. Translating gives CASSEAGGVRNTIYF.

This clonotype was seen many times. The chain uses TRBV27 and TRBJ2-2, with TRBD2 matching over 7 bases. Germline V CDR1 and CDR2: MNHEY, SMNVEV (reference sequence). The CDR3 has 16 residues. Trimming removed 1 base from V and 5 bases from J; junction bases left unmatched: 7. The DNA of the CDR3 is TGTGCCAGCAGTTTATTCGGGGGAGGGAAGACCGGGGAGCTGTTTTTT. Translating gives CASSLFGGGKTGELFF.

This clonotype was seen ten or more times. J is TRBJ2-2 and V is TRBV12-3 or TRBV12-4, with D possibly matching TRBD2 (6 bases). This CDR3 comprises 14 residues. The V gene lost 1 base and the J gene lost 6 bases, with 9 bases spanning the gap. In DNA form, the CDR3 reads TGTGCCAGCAGTTTAGACCCGGGGGCCGGGGAGCTGTTTTTT. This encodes CASSLDPGAGELFF.

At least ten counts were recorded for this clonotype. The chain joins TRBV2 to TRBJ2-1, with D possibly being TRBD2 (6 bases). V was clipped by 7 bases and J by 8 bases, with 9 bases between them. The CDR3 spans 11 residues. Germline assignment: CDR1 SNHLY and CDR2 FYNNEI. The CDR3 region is CASTGADEQFF. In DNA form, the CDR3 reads TGTGCCAGCACGGGAGCCGATGAGCAGTTCTTC.

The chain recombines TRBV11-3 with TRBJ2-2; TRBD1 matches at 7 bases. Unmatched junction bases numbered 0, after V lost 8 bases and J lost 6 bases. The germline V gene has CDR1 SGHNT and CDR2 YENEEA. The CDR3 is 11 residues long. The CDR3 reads CASQGAGELFF. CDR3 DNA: TGTGCCAGCCAGGGGGCCGGGGAGCTGTTTTTT.

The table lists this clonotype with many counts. The DNA for the CDR3 is TGTGCCAGCAGCTTAGCGCGGAATAGCCCCCCTGAGCAGTTCTTC. Translation: CASSLARNSPPEQFF. The chain joins TRBV7-2 to TRBJ2-1; D unclear. Germline CDR1 SGHTA, CDR2 FQGNSA. The CDR3 has 15 amino acids. V was cut by 0 bases and J by 9 bases, with 15 bases left in between. The full variable domain, its missing parts supplied by reference TRBV7-2 and TRBJ2-1, is GAGVSQSPSNKVTEKGKDVELRCDPISGHTALYWYRQSLGQGLEFLIYFQGNSAPDKSGLPSDRFSAERTGGSVSTLTIQRTQQEDSAVYLCASSLARNSPPEQFFGPGTRLTVL.

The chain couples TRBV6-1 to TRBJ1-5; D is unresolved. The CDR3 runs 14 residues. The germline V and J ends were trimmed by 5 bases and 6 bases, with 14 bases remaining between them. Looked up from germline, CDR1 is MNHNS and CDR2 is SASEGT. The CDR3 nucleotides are TGTGCCAGCAGTCCGTCCGGGGTCCCTCAGCCCCAGCATTTT. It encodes CASSPSGVPQPQHF.

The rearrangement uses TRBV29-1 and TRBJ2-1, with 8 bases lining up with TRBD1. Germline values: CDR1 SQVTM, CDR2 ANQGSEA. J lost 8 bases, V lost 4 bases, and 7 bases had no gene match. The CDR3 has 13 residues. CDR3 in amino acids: CSVAGAGQDEQFF. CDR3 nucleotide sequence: TGCAGCGTTGCCGGCGCGGGACAGGATGAGCAGTTCTTC.

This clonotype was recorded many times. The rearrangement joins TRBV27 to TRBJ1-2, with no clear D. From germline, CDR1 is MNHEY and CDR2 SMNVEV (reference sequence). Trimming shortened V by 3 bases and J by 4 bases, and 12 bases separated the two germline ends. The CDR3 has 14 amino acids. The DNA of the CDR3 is TGTGCCAGCAGTTTGGCGGGCAGCACCTATGGCTACACCTTC. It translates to CASSLAGSTYGYTF.

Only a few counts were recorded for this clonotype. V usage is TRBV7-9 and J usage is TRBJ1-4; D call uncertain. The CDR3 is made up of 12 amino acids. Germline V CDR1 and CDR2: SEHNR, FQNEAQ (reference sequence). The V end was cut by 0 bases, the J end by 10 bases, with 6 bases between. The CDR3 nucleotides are TGTGCCAGCAGCTTAGCGGGGATAAAACTGTTTTTT. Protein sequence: CASSLAGIKLFF.

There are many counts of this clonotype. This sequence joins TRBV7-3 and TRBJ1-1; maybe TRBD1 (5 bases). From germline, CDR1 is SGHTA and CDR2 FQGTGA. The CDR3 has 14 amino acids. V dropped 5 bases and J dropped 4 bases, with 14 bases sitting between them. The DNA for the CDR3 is TGTGCCAGCAGCAGGGACCGAGGGAGCACTGAAGCTTTCTTT. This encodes CASSRDRGSTEAFF.

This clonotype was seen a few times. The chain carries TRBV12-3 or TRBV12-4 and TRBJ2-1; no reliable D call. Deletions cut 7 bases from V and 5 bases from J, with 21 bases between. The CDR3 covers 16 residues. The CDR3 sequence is CASTLLGLGNNNEQFF. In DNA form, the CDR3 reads TGTGCCAGCACACTTTTGGGGTTAGGAAATAACAATGAGCAGTTCTTC.

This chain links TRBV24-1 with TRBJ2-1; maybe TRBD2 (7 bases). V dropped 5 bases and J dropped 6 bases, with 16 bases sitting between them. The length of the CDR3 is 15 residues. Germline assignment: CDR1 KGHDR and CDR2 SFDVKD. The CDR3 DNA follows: TGTGCCACCAGTGGGGGGCGGACGGGGGGCAATGAGCAGTTCTTC. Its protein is CATSGGRTGGNEQFF.

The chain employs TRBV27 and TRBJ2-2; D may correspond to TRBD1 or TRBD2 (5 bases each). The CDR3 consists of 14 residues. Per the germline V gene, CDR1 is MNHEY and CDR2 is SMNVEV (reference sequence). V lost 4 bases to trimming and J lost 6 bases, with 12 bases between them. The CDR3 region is CASSSAGRPGELFF. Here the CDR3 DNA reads TGTGCCAGCAGTTCGGCAGGGAGACCCGGGGAGCTGTTTTTT.

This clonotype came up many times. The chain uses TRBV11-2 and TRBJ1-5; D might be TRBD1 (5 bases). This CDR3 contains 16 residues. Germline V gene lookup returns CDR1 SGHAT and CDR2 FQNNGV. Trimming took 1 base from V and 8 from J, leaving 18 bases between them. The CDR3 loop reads CASSLAGGTGREPQHF. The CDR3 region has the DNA TGTGCCAGCAGCTTAGCGGGTGGGACGGGAAGGGAGCCCCAGCATTTT.

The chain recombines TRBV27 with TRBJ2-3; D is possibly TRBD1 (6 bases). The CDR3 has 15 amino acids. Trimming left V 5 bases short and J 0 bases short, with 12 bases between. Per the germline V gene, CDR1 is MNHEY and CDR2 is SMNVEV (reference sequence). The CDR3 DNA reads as TGTGCCAGCAGTCCCCGGACAGCTAGCACAGATACGCAGTATTTT. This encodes CASSPRTASTDTQYF.

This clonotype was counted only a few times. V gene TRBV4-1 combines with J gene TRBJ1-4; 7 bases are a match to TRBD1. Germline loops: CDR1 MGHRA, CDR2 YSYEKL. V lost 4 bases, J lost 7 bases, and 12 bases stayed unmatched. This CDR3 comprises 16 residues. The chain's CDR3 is CASSRGGTAALEKLFF. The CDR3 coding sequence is TGCGCCAGCAGCCGTGGGGGGACAGCGGCCCTTGAAAAACTGTTTTTT.

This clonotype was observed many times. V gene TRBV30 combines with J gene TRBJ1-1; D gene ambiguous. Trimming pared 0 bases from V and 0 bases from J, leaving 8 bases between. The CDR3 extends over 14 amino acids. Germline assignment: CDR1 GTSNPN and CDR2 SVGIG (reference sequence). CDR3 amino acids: CAWSVRPLNTEAFF. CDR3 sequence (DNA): TGTGCCTGGAGTGTAAGGCCGCTGAACACTGAAGCTTTCTTT.

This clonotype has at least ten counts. CDR3 residues: CSVEWQGAGEQYF. CDR3 DNA sequence: TGCAGCGTTGAATGGCAGGGCGCCGGGGAGCAGTACTTC. The gene calls are TRBV29-1 and TRBJ2-7; D is perhaps TRBD1 (5 bases). The CDR3 extends over 13 amino acids. The V end was cut by 2 bases, the J end by 7 bases, with 15 bases between. In germline, CDR1 is SQVTM, CDR2 ANQGSEA.

CDR3 loop: CASTRENEQFF. The CDR3 nucleotides are TGTGCCAGCACCAGGGAGAATGAGCAGTTCTTC. This chain connects TRBV27 to TRBJ2-1; D could derive from TRBD1 or TRBD2 (5 bases each). CDR3 length equals 11 residues. Trimming took 7 bases from V and 7 from J, leaving 8 bases between them. CDR1 and CDR2 from the germline V gene are MNHEY and SMNVEV (reference sequence).

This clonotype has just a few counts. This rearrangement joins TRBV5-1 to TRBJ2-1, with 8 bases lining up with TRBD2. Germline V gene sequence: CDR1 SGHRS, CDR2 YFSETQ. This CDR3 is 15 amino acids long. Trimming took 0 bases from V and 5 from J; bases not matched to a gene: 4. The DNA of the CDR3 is TGCGCCAGCAGCTTGGATCGGGGGGGGAACAATGAGCAGTTCTTC. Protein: CASSLDRGGNNEQFF.

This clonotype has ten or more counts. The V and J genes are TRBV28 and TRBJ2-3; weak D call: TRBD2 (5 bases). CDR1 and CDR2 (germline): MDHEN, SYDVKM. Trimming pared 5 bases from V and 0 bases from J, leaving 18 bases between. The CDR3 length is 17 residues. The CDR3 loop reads CASSPPVKRTSTDTQYF. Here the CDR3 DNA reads TGTGCCAGCAGTCCTCCTGTCAAGCGGACTAGCACAGATACGCAGTATTTT.

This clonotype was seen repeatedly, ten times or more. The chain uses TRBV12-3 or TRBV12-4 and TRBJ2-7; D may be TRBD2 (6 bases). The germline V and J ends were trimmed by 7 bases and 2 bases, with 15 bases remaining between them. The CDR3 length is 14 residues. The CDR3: CASTHSGTPYEQYF. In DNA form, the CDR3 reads TGTGCCAGCACCCATTCCGGGACTCCCTACGAGCAGTACTTC.